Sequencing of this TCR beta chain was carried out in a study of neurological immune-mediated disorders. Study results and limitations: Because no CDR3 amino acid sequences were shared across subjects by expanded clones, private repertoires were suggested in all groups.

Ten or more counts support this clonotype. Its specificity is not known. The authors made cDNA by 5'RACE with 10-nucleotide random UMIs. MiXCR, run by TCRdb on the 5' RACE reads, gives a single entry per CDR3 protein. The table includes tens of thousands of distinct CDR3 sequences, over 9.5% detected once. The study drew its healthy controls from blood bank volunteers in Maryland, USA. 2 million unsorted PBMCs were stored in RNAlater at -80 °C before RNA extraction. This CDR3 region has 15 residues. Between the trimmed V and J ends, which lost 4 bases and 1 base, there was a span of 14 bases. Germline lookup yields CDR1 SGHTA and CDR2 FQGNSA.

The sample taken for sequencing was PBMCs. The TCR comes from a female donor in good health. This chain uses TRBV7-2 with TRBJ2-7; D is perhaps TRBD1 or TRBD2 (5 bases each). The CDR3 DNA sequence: TGTGCCAGCAGCTCCACCGGGACGTATTCCTACGAGCAGTACTTC. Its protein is CASSSTGTYSYEQYF.